This entry describes one TCR beta chain. The sample is drawn from a study of blood T cell repertoires in COVID-19. Study as a whole: From the United States, Italy and Spain came samples of acute and convalescent COVID-19. Sample material is recorded as cDNA or gDNA derived from T cells, B-cell-depleted T cells, or PBMCs.

Methods used by the authors: Reference gene primer amplification in the assay estimated nucleated cell counts. Assay used: immunoSEQ multiplex PCR; TCRdb lists only in-frame clones, some missing. From that table come the V and J calls and clone size; the DNA was used to work out D and trimming. This table holds 130,000 or so clones, about nine tenths found once. Germline-derived CDR1 and CDR2 are GTSNPN and SVGIG (reference sequence). The V gene end was trimmed by 2 bases and the J gene end by 4 bases; junction bases not matched to a gene: 9. This CDR3 is 15 amino acids long. The chain combines TRBV30 with TRBJ2-5; TRBD2 matches 8 bases. Material: peripheral blood. The receptor was derived from a man aged 45 to 65 with active COVID-19. The CDR3 protein is CAWSSAGGAGETQYF. The CDR3 DNA sequence: TGTGCCTGGAGTAGTGCCGGGGGGGCGGGAGAGACCCAGTACTTC.